Below, one T cell receptor beta chain is given with its context. This entry comes from a study of follicular helper T cells after annual influenza vaccination. Trimming cost V 4 bases and J 1 base; bases outside gene matches: 7. This CDR3 contains 16 residues. Germline values: CDR1 MGHDK, CDR2 SYGVNS. This sample's time point: 2014-2015 season, pre-vaccination. TCRdb keeps only in-frame clones here, not all; method: immunoSEQ multiplex PCR. Of thousands of clones listed, roughly 80% were seen once; the top ten hold about 3.4%. The TCR was taken from an adult who received the influenza vaccine. This chain uses TRBV25-1 with TRBJ2-5, with 9 bases identical to TRBD1. This specimen consisted of CXCR5+ CD38- circulating T follicular helper cells from blood, obtained on the day of influenza vaccination. The subset: circulating Tfh, non-naive CD4+CXCR5+PD-1+ (ICOS+CD38+ or ICOS-CD38-). CDR3 residues: CASSVWTGDSQETQYF. The CDR3 coding sequence is TGTGCCAGCAGTGTCTGGACAGGGGATTCCCAAGAGACCCAGTACTTC. The full variable domain, with the rest looked up from reference TRBV25-1 and TRBJ2-5, is EADIYQTPRYLVIGTGKKITLECSQTMGHDKMYWYQQDPGMELHLIHYSYGVNSTEKGDLSSESTVSRIRTEHFPLTLESARPSHTSQYLCASSVWTGDSQETQYFGPGTRLLVL.